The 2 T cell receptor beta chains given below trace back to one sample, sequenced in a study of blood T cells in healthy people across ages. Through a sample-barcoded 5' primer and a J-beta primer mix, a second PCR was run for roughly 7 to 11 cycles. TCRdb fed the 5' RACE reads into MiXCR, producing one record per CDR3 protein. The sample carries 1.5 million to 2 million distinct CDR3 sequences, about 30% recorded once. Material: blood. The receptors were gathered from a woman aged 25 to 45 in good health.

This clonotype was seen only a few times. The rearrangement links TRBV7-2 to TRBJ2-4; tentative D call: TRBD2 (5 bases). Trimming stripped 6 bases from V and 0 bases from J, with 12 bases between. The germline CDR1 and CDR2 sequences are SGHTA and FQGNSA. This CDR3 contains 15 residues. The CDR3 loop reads CASRPGLLAKNIQYF. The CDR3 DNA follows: TGTGCCAGCAGGCCCGGACTGTTAGCCAAAAACATTCAGTACTTC.

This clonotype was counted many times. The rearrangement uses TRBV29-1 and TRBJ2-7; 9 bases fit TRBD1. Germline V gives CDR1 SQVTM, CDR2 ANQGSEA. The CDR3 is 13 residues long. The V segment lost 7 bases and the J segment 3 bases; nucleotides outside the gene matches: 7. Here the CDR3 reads CSAHGTGHYEQYF. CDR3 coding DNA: TGCAGCGCCCATGGGACAGGGCACTACGAGCAGTACTTC.